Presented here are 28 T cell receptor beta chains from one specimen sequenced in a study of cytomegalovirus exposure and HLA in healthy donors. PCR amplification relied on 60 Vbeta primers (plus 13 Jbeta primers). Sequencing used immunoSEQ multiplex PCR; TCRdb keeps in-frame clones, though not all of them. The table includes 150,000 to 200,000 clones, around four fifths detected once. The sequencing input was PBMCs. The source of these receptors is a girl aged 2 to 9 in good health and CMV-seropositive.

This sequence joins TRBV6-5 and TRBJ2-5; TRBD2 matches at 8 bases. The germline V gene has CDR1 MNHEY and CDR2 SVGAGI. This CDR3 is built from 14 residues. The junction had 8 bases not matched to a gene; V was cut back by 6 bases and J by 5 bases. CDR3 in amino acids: CASSFSGTAETQYF. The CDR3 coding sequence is TGTGCCAGCAGCTTTAGCGGGACGGCGGAGACCCAGTACTTC.

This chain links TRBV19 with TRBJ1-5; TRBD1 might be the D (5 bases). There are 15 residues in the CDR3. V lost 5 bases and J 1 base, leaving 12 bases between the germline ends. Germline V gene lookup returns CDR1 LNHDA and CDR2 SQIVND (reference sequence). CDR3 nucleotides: TGTGCCAGTAGTCCGAGGGAGGGGAGCAATCAGCCCCAGCATTTT. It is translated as CASSPREGSNQPQHF.

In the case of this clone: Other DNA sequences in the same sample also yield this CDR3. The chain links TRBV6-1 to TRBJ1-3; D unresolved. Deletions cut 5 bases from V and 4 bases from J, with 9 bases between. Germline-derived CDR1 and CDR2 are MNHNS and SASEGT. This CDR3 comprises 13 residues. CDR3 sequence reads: CASSTGVGNTIYF. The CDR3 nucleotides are TGTGCCAGCAGTACTGGAGTCGGAAACACCATATATTTT.

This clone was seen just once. CDR3 region: CASNRGDRGLLGANVLTF. The CDR3 DNA reads as TGCGCCAGCAATAGGGGGGACAGGGGGCTTCTTGGGGCCAACGTCCTGACTTTC. The chain combines TRBV4-1 with TRBJ2-6; 12 bases are a match to TRBD1. With 7 bases clipped from V and 3 bases from J, the junction kept 10 bases outside the gene matches. Germline CDR1 is MGHRA and CDR2 is YSYEKL. CDR3 length: 18 residues.

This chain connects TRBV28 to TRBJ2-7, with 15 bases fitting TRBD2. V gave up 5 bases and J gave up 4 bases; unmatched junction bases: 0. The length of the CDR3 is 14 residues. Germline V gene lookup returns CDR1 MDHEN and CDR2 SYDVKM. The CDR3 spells CASSGTSGRYEQYF. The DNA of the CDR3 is TGTGCCAGCAGTGGGACTAGCGGGAGGTACGAGCAGTACTTC.

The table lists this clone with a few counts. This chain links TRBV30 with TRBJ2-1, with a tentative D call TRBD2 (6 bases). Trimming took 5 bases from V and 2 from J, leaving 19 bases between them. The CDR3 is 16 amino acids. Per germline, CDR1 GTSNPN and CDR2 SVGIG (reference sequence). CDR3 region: CAWGRGAGRAYNEQFF. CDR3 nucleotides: TGTGCCTGGGGCCGTGGGGCGGGACGCGCCTACAATGAGCAGTTCTTC.

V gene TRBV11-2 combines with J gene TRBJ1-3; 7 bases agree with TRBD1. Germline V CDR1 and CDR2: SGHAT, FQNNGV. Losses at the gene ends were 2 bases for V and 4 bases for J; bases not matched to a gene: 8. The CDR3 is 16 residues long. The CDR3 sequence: CASSLPIRGIGNTIYF. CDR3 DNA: TGTGCCAGCAGCTTACCTATCAGGGGGATCGGAAACACCATATATTTT.

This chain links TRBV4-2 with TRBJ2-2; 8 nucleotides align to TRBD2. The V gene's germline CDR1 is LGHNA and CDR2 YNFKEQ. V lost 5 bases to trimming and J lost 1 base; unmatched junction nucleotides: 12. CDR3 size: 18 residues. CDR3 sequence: CASSIRITSGWNTGELFF. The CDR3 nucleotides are TGTGCCAGCAGCATAAGGATAACTAGCGGCTGGAACACCGGGGAGCTGTTTTTT.

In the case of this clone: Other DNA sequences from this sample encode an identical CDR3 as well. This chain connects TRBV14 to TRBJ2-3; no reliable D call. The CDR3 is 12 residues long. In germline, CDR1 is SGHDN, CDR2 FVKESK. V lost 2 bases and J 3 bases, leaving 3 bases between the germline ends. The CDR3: CASSQTTDTQYF. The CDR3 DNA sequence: TGTGCCAGCAGCCAAACAACAGATACGCAGTATTTT.

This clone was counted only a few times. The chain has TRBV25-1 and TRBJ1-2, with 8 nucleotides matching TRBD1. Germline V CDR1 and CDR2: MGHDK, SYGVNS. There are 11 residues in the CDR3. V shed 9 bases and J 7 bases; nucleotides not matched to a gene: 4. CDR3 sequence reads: CASGQGIGYTF. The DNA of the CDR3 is TGTGCCAGTGGACAGGGAATTGGCTACACCTTC.

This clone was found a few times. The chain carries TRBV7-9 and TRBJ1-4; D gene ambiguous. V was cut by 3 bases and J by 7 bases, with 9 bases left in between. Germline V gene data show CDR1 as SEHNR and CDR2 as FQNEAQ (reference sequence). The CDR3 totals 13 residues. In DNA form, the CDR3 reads TGTGCCAGCAGCTTGTCGGGAAGTGAAAAACTGTTTTTT. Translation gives CASSLSGSEKLFF.

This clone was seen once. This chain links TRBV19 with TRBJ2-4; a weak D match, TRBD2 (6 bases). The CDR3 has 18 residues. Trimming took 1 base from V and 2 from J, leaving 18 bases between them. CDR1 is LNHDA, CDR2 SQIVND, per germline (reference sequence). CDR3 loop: CASSIGRVRGGTKNIQYF. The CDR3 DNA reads TGTGCCAGTAGTATAGGCAGGGTTCGTGGCGGGACCAAAAACATTCAGTACTTC.

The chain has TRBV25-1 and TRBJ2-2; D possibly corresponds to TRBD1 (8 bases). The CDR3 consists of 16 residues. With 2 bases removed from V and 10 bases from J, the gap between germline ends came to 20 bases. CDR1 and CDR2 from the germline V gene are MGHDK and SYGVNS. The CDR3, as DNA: TGTGCCAGCAGTGAACTACAGGGGGGGGTGGCAAAGGAGCTGTTTTTT. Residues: CASSELQGGVAKELFF.

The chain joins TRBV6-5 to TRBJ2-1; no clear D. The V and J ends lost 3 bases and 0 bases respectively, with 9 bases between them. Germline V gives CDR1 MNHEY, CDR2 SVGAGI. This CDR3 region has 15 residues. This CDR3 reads CASSYLLSSYNEQFF. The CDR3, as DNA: TGTGCCAGCAGTTATCTACTTAGCTCCTACAATGAGCAGTTCTTC.

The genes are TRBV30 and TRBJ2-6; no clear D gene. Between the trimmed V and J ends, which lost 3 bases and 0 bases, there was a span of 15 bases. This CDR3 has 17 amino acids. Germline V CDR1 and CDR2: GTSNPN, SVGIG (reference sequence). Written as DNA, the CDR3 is TGTGCCTGGAGAAGGCGGAATTCTCTCTCTGGGGCCAACGTCCTGACTTTC. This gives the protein CAWRRRNSLSGANVLTF.

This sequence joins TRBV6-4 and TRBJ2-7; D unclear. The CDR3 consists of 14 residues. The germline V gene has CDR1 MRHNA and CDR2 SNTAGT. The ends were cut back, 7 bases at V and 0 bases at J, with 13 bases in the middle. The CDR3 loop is CASIGVRSSYEQYF. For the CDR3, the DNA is TGTGCCAGCATAGGAGTTAGGAGCTCCTACGAGCAGTACTTC.

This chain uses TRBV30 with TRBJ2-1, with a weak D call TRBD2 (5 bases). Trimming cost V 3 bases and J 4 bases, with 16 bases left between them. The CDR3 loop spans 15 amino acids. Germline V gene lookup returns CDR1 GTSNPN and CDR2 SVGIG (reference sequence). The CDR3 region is CAWRAVPTLYNEQFF. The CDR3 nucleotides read TGTGCCTGGAGAGCGGTGCCCACCCTTTACAATGAGCAGTTCTTC.

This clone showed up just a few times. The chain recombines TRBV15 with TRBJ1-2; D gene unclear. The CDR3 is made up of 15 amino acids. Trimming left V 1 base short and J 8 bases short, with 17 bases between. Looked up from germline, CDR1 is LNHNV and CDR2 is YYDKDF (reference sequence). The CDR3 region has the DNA TGTGCCACCAGCAGAGTGGCCCGACCTCCGGGGGGCTACACCTTC. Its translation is CATSRVARPPGGYTF. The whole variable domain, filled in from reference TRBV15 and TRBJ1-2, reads DAMVIQNPRYQVTQFGKPVTLSCSQTLNHNVMYWYQQKSSQAPKLLFHYYDKDFNNEADTPDNFQSRRPNTSFCFLDIRSPGLGDTAMYLCATSRVARPPGGYTFGSGTRLTVV.

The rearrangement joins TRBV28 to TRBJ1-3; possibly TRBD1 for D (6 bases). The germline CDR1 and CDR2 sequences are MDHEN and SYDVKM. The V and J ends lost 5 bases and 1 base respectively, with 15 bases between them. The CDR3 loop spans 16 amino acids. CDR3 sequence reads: CASSATGYASGNTIYF. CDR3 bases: TGTGCCAGCAGTGCTACAGGGTACGCTTCTGGAAACACCATATATTTT.

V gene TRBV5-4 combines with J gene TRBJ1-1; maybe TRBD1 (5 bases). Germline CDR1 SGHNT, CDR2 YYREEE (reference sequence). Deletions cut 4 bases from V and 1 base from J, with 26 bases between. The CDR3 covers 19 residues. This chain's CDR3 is CASSLRLGRDDFGNTEAFF. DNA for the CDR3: TGTGCCAGCAGCCTACGATTAGGGCGGGACGACTTCGGGAACACTGAAGCTTTCTTT.

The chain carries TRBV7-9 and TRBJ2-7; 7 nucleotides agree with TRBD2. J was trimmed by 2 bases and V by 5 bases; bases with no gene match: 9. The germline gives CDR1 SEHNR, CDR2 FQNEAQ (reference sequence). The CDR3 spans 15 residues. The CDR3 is CASSPRRGTTYEQYF. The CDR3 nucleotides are TGTGCCAGCAGCCCCCGGCGGGGGACTACCTACGAGCAGTACTTC. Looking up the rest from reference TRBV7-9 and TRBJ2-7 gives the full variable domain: DTGVSQNPRHKITKRGQNVTFRCDPISEHNRLYWYRQTLGQGPEFLTYFQNEAQLEKSRLLSDRFSAERPKGSFSTLEIQRTEQGDSAMYLCASSPRRGTTYEQYFGPGTRLTVT.

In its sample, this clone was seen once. As DNA, the CDR3 is TGTGCCAGCAGCTCCGAAGACAGTAACACTGAAGCTTTCTTT. Translated: CASSSEDSNTEAFF. This chain joins TRBV13 and TRBJ1-1; a weak D match, TRBD1 (5 bases). Trimming cost V 4 bases and J 2 bases, with 11 bases left between them. CDR3 length: 14 amino acids. Germline assignment: CDR1 PRHDT and CDR2 FYEKMQ (reference sequence).

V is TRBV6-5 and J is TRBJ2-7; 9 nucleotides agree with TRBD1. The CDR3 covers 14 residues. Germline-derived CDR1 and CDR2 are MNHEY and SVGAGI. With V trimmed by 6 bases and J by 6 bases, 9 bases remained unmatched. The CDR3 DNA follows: TGTGCCAGCAGCCGGGGACAGGGTATGCTCGAGCAGTACTTC. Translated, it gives CASSRGQGMLEQYF.

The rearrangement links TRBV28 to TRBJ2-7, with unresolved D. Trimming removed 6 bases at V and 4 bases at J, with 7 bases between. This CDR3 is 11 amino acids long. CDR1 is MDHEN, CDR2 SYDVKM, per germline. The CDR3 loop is CASSQVYEQYF. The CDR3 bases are TGTGCCAGCAGCCAGGTATACGAGCAGTACTTC.

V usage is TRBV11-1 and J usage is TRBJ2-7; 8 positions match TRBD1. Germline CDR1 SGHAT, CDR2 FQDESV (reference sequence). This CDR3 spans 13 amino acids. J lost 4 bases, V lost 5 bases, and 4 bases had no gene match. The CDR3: CASSPGTGYEQYF. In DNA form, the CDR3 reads TGTGCCAGCAGCCCCGGGACAGGATACGAGCAGTACTTC.

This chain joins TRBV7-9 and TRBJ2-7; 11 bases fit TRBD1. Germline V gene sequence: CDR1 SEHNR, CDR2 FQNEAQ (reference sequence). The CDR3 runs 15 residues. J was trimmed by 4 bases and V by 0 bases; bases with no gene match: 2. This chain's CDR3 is CASSLADRGLYEQYF. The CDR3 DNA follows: TGTGCCAGCAGCTTAGCGGACAGGGGGCTATACGAGCAGTACTTC.

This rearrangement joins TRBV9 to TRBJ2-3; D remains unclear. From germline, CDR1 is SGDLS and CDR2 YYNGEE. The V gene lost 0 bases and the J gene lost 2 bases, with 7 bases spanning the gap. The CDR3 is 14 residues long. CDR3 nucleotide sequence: TGTGCCAGCAGCGTAGCCCCTCTCACAGATACGCAGTATTTT. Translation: CASSVAPLTDTQYF.

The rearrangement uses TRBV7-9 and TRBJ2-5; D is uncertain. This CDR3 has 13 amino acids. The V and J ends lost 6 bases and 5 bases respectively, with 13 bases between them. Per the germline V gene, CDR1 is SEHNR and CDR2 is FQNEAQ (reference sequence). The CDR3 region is CASREREWETQYF. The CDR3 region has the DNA TGTGCCAGCAGGGAGCGCGAGTGGGAGACCCAGTACTTC.